The 12 T cell receptor beta chains below were found in one sample sequenced in a study of identical twins. TCRdb reprocessed the 5' RACE reads with MiXCR, giving one entry per CDR3 protein. The sample contains more than 1.5 million distinct CDR3 sequences, about 31% of which appear only once. The source material was cord blood. The receptors derive from a newborn girl in good health.

This chain joins TRBV20-1 and TRBJ2-2; TRBD2 aligns across 11 bases. Germline V gene lookup returns CDR1 DFQATT and CDR2 SNEGSKA (reference sequence). Losses at the gene ends were 4 bases for V and 6 bases for J; bases not matched to a gene: 7. The CDR3 loop spans 15 amino acids. This CDR3 is CSATIAGGPPGELFF. CDR3 DNA sequence: TGCAGTGCTACGATAGCGGGAGGGCCCCCCGGGGAGCTGTTTTTT.

The chain combines TRBV20-1 with TRBJ2-3; no reliable D call. The CDR3 loop spans 15 amino acids. V lost 0 bases to trimming and J lost 2 bases, with 12 bases between them. Germline V gene sequence: CDR1 DFQATT, CDR2 SNEGSKA (reference sequence). The CDR3 nucleotides are TGCAGTGCTAGAGATATTCGAGACTTCACAGATACGCAGTATTTT. It encodes CSARDIRDFTDTQYF.

At least ten counts were recorded for this clonotype. The chain links TRBV5-1 to TRBJ2-3; D is undetermined. The CDR3 sequence is 17 residues long. Germline CDR1 is SGHRS and CDR2 is YFSETQ. Deletions cut 0 bases from V and 1 base from J, with 15 bases between. The CDR3 DNA is TGCGCCAGCAGCTTGGCCACCCCTATTAGGGGCACAGATACGCAGTATTTT. Translation: CASSLATPIRGTDTQYF.

Only one count was recorded for this clonotype. One end of the junction varies from germline; a read error may be responsible. The V and J genes are TRBV20-1 and TRBJ2-3, with TRBD2 identical over 14 bases. Germline assignment: CDR1 DFQATT and CDR2 SNEGSKA (reference sequence). This CDR3 comprises 16 residues. The CDR3 loop is CSARTSGGEGADTQNF. The CDR3 coding sequence is TGCAGTGCTAGGACTAGCGGGGGGGAAGGCGCAGATACGCAGAATTTT.

This clonotype was seen more than once but under ten times. This chain connects TRBV6-2 or TRBV6-3 to TRBJ2-3; 12 nucleotides match TRBD2. The CDR3 covers 13 residues. V was pared by 9 bases and J by 10 bases, with 8 bases of the junction left unmatched. Germline V CDR1 and CDR2: MNHEY, SVGEGT. In nucleotides, the CDR3 is TGTGCCAGTTCTAGCGGGAGGGCCTTTCCGCAGTATTTT. Amino acids: CASSSGRAFPQYF.

This clonotype was found a few times. This chain links TRBV24-1 with TRBJ2-1; 9 bases are a match to TRBD2. The CDR3 covers 17 residues. After removal of 4 bases from V and 7 bases from J, the junction contained 13 bases not matched to a gene. Germline V gene sequence: CDR1 KGHDR, CDR2 SFDVKD. DNA of the CDR3: TGTGCCACCAGTGAAGCCACCTATGGCGGGGGGGCGAATGAGCAGTTCTTC. Its protein is CATSEATYGGGANEQFF.

The genes are TRBV12-3 or TRBV12-4 and TRBJ2-7, with D possibly being TRBD2 (6 bases). There are 14 residues in the CDR3. Trimming shortened V by 5 bases and J by 4 bases, and 15 bases separated the two germline ends. The CDR3 DNA reads as TGTGCCAGCAGTCCACGGGAGCCAGCGTACGAGCAGTACTTC. Residues: CASSPREPAYEQYF.

V and J are TRBV7-9 and TRBJ2-1; no definite D call. Trimming took 10 bases from V and 0 from J, leaving 10 bases between them. Germline CDR1 SEHNR, CDR2 FQNEAQ (reference sequence). This CDR3 region has 13 residues. The CDR3 coding sequence is TGTGCCATAAGCGCCACCTCCTACAATGAGCAGTTCTTC. Translating gives CAISATSYNEQFF.

The V gene is TRBV6-5, the J gene TRBJ2-5; 7 bases align to TRBD2. The CDR3 consists of 12 residues. Germline V gives CDR1 MNHEY, CDR2 SVGAGI. Trimming took 7 bases from V and 2 from J; bases not matched to a gene: 1. The CDR3 nucleotides read TGTGCCAGCAACGGGGGGCAAGAGACCCAGTACTTC. Protein product: CASNGGQETQYF.

The chain employs TRBV28 and TRBJ2-7; tentative D call: TRBD2 (5 bases). CDR3 length: 12 residues. V was cut by 5 bases and J by 9 bases, with 14 bases left in between. CDR1 and CDR2 from the germline V gene are MDHEN and SYDVKM. In DNA form, the CDR3 reads TGTGCCAGCAGTCCCGGGAAACTGGGGCAGTACTTC. It specifies CASSPGKLGQYF.

This clonotype was seen a few times. This rearrangement joins TRBV28 to TRBJ2-7, with a possible D match to TRBD1 (6 bases). This CDR3 comprises 13 residues. The V end was cut by 3 bases, the J end by 5 bases, with 11 bases between. Germline CDR1 reads MDHEN; CDR2 reads SYDVKM. CDR3 in amino acids: CASSLPGDDEQYF. DNA for the CDR3: TGTGCCAGCAGTTTGCCAGGGGACGACGAGCAGTACTTC. The full variable domain, its missing parts supplied by reference TRBV28 and TRBJ2-7, is DVKVTQSSRYLVKRTGEKVFLECVQDMDHENMFWYRQDPGLGLRLIYFSYDVKMKEKGDIPEGYSVSREKKERFSLILESASTNQTSMYLCASSLPGDDEQYFGPGTRLTVT.

The chain uses TRBV30 and TRBJ2-7; a weak D match, TRBD1 (5 bases). Per the germline V gene, CDR1 is GTSNPN and CDR2 is SVGIG (reference sequence). Trimming shortened V by 1 base and J by 9 bases, and 16 bases separated the two germline ends. The CDR3 length is 13 residues. In DNA, the CDR3 is TGTGCCTGGAGTGGCAGGGCCTGGAGTCTGCAGTACTTC. It yields the protein CAWSGRAWSLQYF.